This T cell receptor beta chain was sequenced in a study of blood T cell repertoires in COVID-19. Study as a whole: PBMCs, B-cell-depleted T cells, or T cells were the source of the cDNA or gDNA that made up the material.

TCRdb's copy holds only in-frame clones and misses some; the assay was immunoSEQ multiplex PCR. The table includes 200,000 to 300,000 clones, about four fifths detected once. This CDR3 has 14 residues. J was trimmed by 7 bases and V by 4 bases; bases with no gene match: 10. Germline V gene lookup returns CDR1 SGHRS and CDR2 YFSETQ. The sequenced material came from PBMCs or T cells enriched from blood (not recorded which). This rearrangement joins TRBV5-1 to TRBJ1-2; 7 bases are a match to TRBD1. This TCR was recovered from a woman between 35 and 50 years old who had been exposed to COVID-19. Here the CDR3 reads CASSLSGGGSGYTF. For the CDR3, the DNA is TGCGCCAGCAGCCTATCCGGAGGGGGCAGTGGCTACACCTTC. The entire variable domain, with the rest obtained from reference TRBV5-1 and TRBJ1-2, is as follows: KAGVTQTPRYLIKTRGQQVTLSCSPISGHRSVSWYQQTPGQGLQFLFEYFSETQRNKGNFPGRFSGRQFSNSRSEMNVSTLELGDSALYLCASSLSGGGSGYTFGSGTRLTVV.